This entry lists 16 T cell receptor beta chains sequenced from one sample in a study of cytomegalovirus exposure and HLA in healthy donors. Vbeta (60) and Jbeta (13) primers were used in the PCR. Profiling relied on immunoSEQ multiplex PCR, and the TCRdb table lists in-frame clones only, not all of them. Here the sample spans roughly 200,000 clones, 70% to 85% being singletons. What was sequenced was PBMCs. These TCRs come from a woman aged 25-40 years in good health and CMV-seropositive.

This clone appeared a single time. The chain joins TRBV7-9 to TRBJ1-4, with no clear D. Germline V gene data show CDR1 as SEHNR and CDR2 as FQNEAQ (reference sequence). CDR3 length equals 13 residues. Trimming took 3 bases from V and 6 from J, leaving 8 bases between them. The CDR3 spells CASSFEEDEKLFF. The DNA of the CDR3 is TGTGCCAGCAGCTTCGAAGAGGATGAAAAACTGTTTTTT.

This clone appeared a few times. The rearrangement links TRBV5-1 to TRBJ2-6; D ambiguous. V gave up 7 bases and J gave up 4 bases, with 12 bases separating them. This CDR3 has 14 residues. Germline lookup yields CDR1 SGHRS and CDR2 YFSETQ. The CDR3 nucleotides read TGCGCCAGCTCCTCGTCGCGCGGGGCCAACGTCCTGACTTTC. It codes for CASSSSRGANVLTF.

The CDR3 bases are TGCGCCAGCAGCCATCATCGGGACAGGGGCGCCTACGAGCAGTACTTC. Translating gives CASSHHRDRGAYEQYF. The chain carries TRBV4-1 and TRBJ2-7, with 10 bases aligning to TRBD1. The trim removed 3 bases at V and 2 bases at J, leaving 7 bases unmatched. This CDR3 is 16 amino acids long. Germline CDR1 MGHRA, CDR2 YSYEKL.

V usage is TRBV6-1 and J usage is TRBJ2-7, with TRBD1 identical over 9 bases. Germline CDR1 reads MNHNS; CDR2 reads SASEGT. This CDR3 has 15 amino acids. Germline trimming cut 4 bases from V and 5 bases from J; bases unmatched to any gene: 9. The CDR3 protein is CASSAQQGAVDEQYF. The CDR3 bases are TGTGCCAGCAGTGCTCAACAGGGGGCCGTAGACGAGCAGTACTTC.

The chain couples TRBV4-2 to TRBJ2-2; D is unresolved. V dropped 0 bases and J dropped 7 bases, with 9 bases sitting between them. This CDR3 has 14 residues. CDR1 is LGHNA, CDR2 YNFKEQ, per germline. As DNA, the CDR3 is TGTGCCAGCAGCCAAGAAAGTGTCAGCGGGGAGCTGTTTTTT. This gives the protein CASSQESVSGELFF.

The V gene is TRBV20-1, the J gene TRBJ2-3; no clear D gene. The CDR3 consists of 11 residues. Germline CDR1 is DFQATT and CDR2 is SNEGSKA (reference sequence). V was cut by 2 bases and J by 10 bases, with 10 bases left in between. Here the CDR3 reads CSARILSAQYF. CDR3 coding DNA: TGCAGTGCTAGAATATTGTCAGCGCAGTATTTT.

This clone was counted a single time. J is TRBJ2-5 and V is TRBV7-6; no clear D. Per germline, CDR1 SGHVS and CDR2 FNYEAQ. Trimming pared 3 bases from V and 5 bases from J, leaving 16 bases between. The CDR3 loop spans 15 amino acids. The CDR3 DNA is TGTGCCAGCAGCTTTGGTACAATGGCTCCGGAGACCCAGTACTTC. Protein product: CASSFGTMAPETQYF.

V is TRBV6-1 and J is TRBJ2-1, with 7 bases that match TRBD1. The junction had 0 bases not matched to a gene; V was cut back by 1 base and J by 6 bases. The CDR3 contains 13 residues. Germline values: CDR1 MNHNS, CDR2 SASEGT. CDR3 sequence reads: CASSEDRGNEQFF. Here the CDR3 DNA reads TGTGCCAGCAGTGAAGACAGGGGCAATGAGCAGTTCTTC.

The rearrangement uses TRBV7-2 and TRBJ2-2; 8 bases line up with TRBD1. The CDR3 covers 16 residues. CDR1 SGHTA and CDR2 FQGNSA come from the germline V gene. The J segment lost 2 bases and the V segment lost 8 bases, leaving 10 bases of the junction unmatched. The CDR3 region has the DNA TGTGCCAGCCGATTCGCCTCAGGGGGCAACACCGGGGAGCTGTTTTTT. Its protein product is CASRFASGGNTGELFF.

This clone was observed a few times. The chain has TRBV5-8 and TRBJ2-3; D gene ambiguous. V lost 1 base to trimming and J lost 4 bases, with 13 bases between them. The CDR3 has 15 residues. Germline CDR1 and CDR2: SGHTS and YDEGEE. For the CDR3, the DNA is TGTGCCAGCAGCTTGAGGCAGGCGAGCCCAGATACGCAGTATTTT. Encoded protein: CASSLRQASPDTQYF.

The V call is TRBV7-8, the J call TRBJ1-1; D uncertain. The V and J ends lost 1 base and 1 base respectively, with 7 bases between them. The CDR3 loop spans 14 amino acids. Germline V CDR1 and CDR2: SGHVS, FQNEAQ. CDR3 region: CASSLEHPNTEAFF. DNA for the CDR3: TGTGCCAGCAGCTTAGAACACCCGAACACTGAAGCTTTCTTT.

The chain joins TRBV23-1 to TRBJ1-2; no firm D call. TRBV23-1 is an ORF, with its function uncertain. This CDR3 contains 8 residues. V dropped 8 bases and J dropped 13 bases, with 8 bases sitting between them. CDR3 protein: CASHPGTF. The DNA of the CDR3 is TGCGCCAGCCATCCGGGCACCTTC.

The V gene is TRBV2, the J gene TRBJ1-1, with TRBD1 matching 7 bases. The germline CDR1 and CDR2 sequences are SNHLY and FYNNEI. J gave up 0 bases and V 10 bases, and 8 bases lay outside the gene matches. The CDR3 extends over 14 amino acids. As DNA, the CDR3 is TGTGCCACCCTACCACAGGGGATGAACACTGAAGCTTTCTTT. This codes for CATLPQGMNTEAFF.

As DNA, the CDR3 is TGCAGCGCAGAAGGCAACCCGGGACAGGGGGCGAAGCAGGGGTCCTACGTTGTGCAGTACTTC. Its protein product is CSAEGNPGQGAKQGSYVVQYF. This chain connects TRBV29-1 to TRBJ2-7, with 12 bases lining up with TRBD1. The J segment lost 9 bases and the V segment lost 7 bases, leaving 34 bases of the junction unmatched. Germline V gene lookup returns CDR1 SQVTM and CDR2 ANQGSEA. This CDR3 is built from 21 residues.

The chain links TRBV13 to TRBJ1-6, with TRBD1 identical over 11 bases. The CDR3 contains 14 residues. Germline-derived CDR1 and CDR2 are PRHDT and FYEKMQ (reference sequence). The J segment lost 9 bases and the V segment lost 6 bases, leaving 4 bases of the junction unmatched. CDR3 loop: CASRSGQGVSPLHF. The CDR3 coding sequence is TGTGCCAGCAGGTCGGGACAGGGGGTTTCACCCCTCCACTTT. The full variable domain, with the rest looked up from reference TRBV13 and TRBJ1-6, is AAGVIQSPRHLIKEKRETATLKCYPIPRHDTVYWYQQGPGQDPQFLISFYEKMQSDKGSIPDRFSAQQFSDYHSELNMSSLELGDSALYFCASRSGQGVSPLHFGNGTRLTVT.

A remark on this clone: Different DNA sequences within this sample yield the same CDR3. The genes are TRBV30 and TRBJ1-5; D may be TRBD1 (6 bases). The CDR3 covers 13 residues. Germline loops: CDR1 GTSNPN, CDR2 SVGIG (reference sequence). V dropped 0 bases and J dropped 4 bases, with 7 bases sitting between them. CDR3 residues: CAWSVRGNQPQHF. The CDR3 DNA reads TGTGCCTGGAGTGTTAGGGGGAATCAGCCCCAGCATTTT.